This T cell receptor beta chain was captured in a study of T-cell memory formation after mild COVID-19. Overall study: There were largely donor-specific TCR clusters.

Points on this clonotype: No antigen is known for it.

A 5'RACE reaction primed in the constant segment made cDNA libraries of TCR alpha and TCR beta, and these carried sample barcodes and UMIs. Each CDR3 protein is one row after TCRdb ran MiXCR on the 5' RACE reads. The sample holds 300,000 or so distinct CDR3 sequences, 15% seen once. Trimming removed 1 base at V and 4 bases at J, with 16 bases between. This CDR3 is built from 16 residues. Study results and limitations: Clones contracting across day 15 to 85 had a balanced CD4/CD8 profile; later expanding clones leaned CD4+.

The sample taken for sequencing was PBMCs or a T cell subset sorted from them (not recorded which). This sequence joins TRBV12-3 or TRBV12-4 and TRBJ2-5, with D maybe TRBD2 (5 bases). The receptor's source is a man aged 18 to 30 who had mild COVID-19 (a few samples of this study predate the infection). Cell type and time point are not known. The CDR3 DNA reads TGTGCCAGCAGTTTAGGTGAAGGATTGGAGGCAGAGACCCAGTACTTC. Its translation: CASSLGEGLEAETQYF.